These T cell receptor beta chains were read from a single sample in a study of T cell responses to AZD1222 COVID-19 vaccine. Assay used: immunoSEQ multiplex PCR; TCRdb lists only in-frame clones, some missing. The profile shows 200,000 or so clones, about 87% of them singletons. The sample here was peripheral blood, taken on day 0 of MenACWY control vaccination. The receptors here all came from an adult in good health. The CDR3 runs from the conserved cysteine through the conserved F or W. The D gene is left open where the match is weak. Clone sizes are given selectively: once, few, many, or a class where the clone is expanded.

CDR3 protein: CASSSTGAGELFF
CDR3 DNA: TGTGCCAGCAGTTCGACAGGGGCCGGGGAGCTGTTTTTT
J gene: TRBJ2-2
D gene: TRBD1
clone size: .
V gene: TRBV28

CDR3 protein: CASSSLASGGSYNEQFF
CDR3 DNA: TGTGCCAGCAGCTCGTTGGCATCGGGGGGCTCCTACAATGAGCAGTTCTTC
J gene: TRBJ2-1
D gene: TRBD2
clone size: .
V gene: TRBV5-4

CDR3 protein: CASSPTRGLYGYTF
CDR3 DNA: TGTGCCAGCAGCCCAACCAGGGGACTATATGGCTACACCTTC
J gene: TRBJ1-2
D gene: .
clone size: .
V gene: TRBV9

CDR3 protein: CASSLATGGRTDTQYF
CDR3 DNA: TGTGCCAGCAGCTTGGCCACAGGAGGACGGACAGATACGCAGTATTTT
J gene: TRBJ2-3
D gene: .
clone size: .
V gene: TRBV5-6

CDR3 protein: CASSNGQGNEKLFF
CDR3 DNA: TGTGCCAGCAGCAACGGACAGGGGAATGAAAAACTGTTTTTT
J gene: TRBJ1-4
D gene: TRBD1
clone size: .
V gene: TRBV28

CDR3 protein: CASSLRQGGTEAFF
CDR3 DNA: TGTGCCAGCAGCTTGAGACAGGGGGGAACTGAAGCTTTCTTT
J gene: TRBJ1-1
D gene: TRBD1
clone size: .
V gene: TRBV3-1/TRBV3-2

CDR3 protein: CASSAGLAGYTGELFF
CDR3 DNA: TGTGCCAGCAGCGCGGGACTAGCGGGATACACCGGGGAGCTGTTTTTT
J gene: TRBJ2-2
D gene: TRBD2
clone size: few
V gene: TRBV7-2

CDR3 protein: CASSQGEATNEKLFF
CDR3 DNA: TGTGCCAGCAGCCAGGGAGAAGCAACTAATGAAAAACTGTTTTTT
J gene: TRBJ1-4
D gene: .
clone size: .
V gene: TRBV4-2

CDR3 protein: CASSLSGTGNQPQHF
CDR3 DNA: TGTGCCAGCAGCTTGAGCGGGACAGGCAATCAGCCCCAGCATTTT
J gene: TRBJ1-5
D gene: TRBD1
clone size: once
V gene: TRBV5-8

CDR3 protein: CASRTGGQKKLFF
CDR3 DNA: TGTGCCAGCAGGACCGGTGGACAGAAAAAACTGTTTTTT
J gene: TRBJ1-4
D gene: .
clone size: .
V gene: TRBV12-3/TRBV12-4

CDR3 protein: CATSLGSRDDEQFF
CDR3 DNA: TGTGCCACCAGTCTTGGGAGCCGGGACGATGAGCAGTTCTTC
J gene: TRBJ2-1
D gene: .
clone size: .
V gene: TRBV15

CDR3 protein: CASSQTTENTEAFF
CDR3 DNA: TGCGCCAGCAGCCAAACGACGGAGAACACTGAAGCTTTCTTT
J gene: TRBJ1-1
D gene: .
clone size: once
V gene: TRBV4-3

CDR3 protein: CATSRDRTGIEQYF
CDR3 DNA: TGTGCCACCAGCAGAGACAGGACAGGGATCGAGCAGTACTTC
J gene: TRBJ2-7
D gene: TRBD1
clone size: .
V gene: TRBV15

CDR3 protein: CAWSATSDEQFF
CDR3 DNA: TGTGCCTGGAGTGCTACTAGCGATGAGCAGTTCTTC
J gene: TRBJ2-1
D gene: TRBD2
clone size: .
V gene: TRBV30

CDR3 protein: CASSFAERGYTF
CDR3 DNA: TGTGCCAGCAGCTTTGCGGAGAGAGGCTACACCTTC
J gene: TRBJ1-2
D gene: .
clone size: .
V gene: TRBV5-8

CDR3 protein: CASRDPYGYTF
CDR3 DNA: TGTGCCAGCAGGGATCCTTATGGCTACACCTTC
J gene: TRBJ1-2
D gene: .
clone size: .
V gene: TRBV6-5

CDR3 protein: CASRPPGPKETQYF
CDR3 DNA: TGTGCCAGCAGGCCCCCAGGACCCAAAGAGACCCAGTACTTC
J gene: TRBJ2-5
D gene: .
clone size: few
V gene: TRBV28

CDR3 protein: CASSHSQGGGEQYF
CDR3 DNA: TGCGCCAGCAGCCACTCCCAGGGGGGCGGCGAGCAGTACTTC
J gene: TRBJ2-7
D gene: .
clone size: .
V gene: TRBV4-1

CDR3 protein: CASSSGSETQYF
CDR3 DNA: TGTGCCAGCAGTTCAGGGTCCGAGACCCAGTACTTC
J gene: TRBJ2-5
D gene: .
clone size: .
V gene: TRBV6-5

CDR3 protein: CASSLTSGEKLFF
CDR3 DNA: TGCGCCAGCAGCCTCACCTCGGGGGAAAAACTGTTTTTT
J gene: TRBJ1-4
D gene: .
clone size: .
V gene: TRBV5-1

CDR3 protein: CAISESGNEAFF
CDR3 DNA: TGTGCCATCAGTGAGTCCGGGAACGAAGCTTTCTTT
J gene: TRBJ1-1
D gene: .
clone size: .
V gene: TRBV10-3

CDR3 protein: CASSRYTGDGPEAFF
CDR3 DNA: TGCGCCAGCAGCCGATATACAGGGGACGGTCCTGAAGCTTTCTTT
J gene: TRBJ1-1
D gene: TRBD1
clone size: .
V gene: TRBV4-1

CDR3 protein: CASSQQGETQYF
CDR3 DNA: TGCGCCAGCAGCCAACAGGGGGAGACCCAGTACTTC
J gene: TRBJ2-5
D gene: TRBD1
clone size: .
V gene: TRBV5-1

CDR3 protein: CASSQDRALTLVNQPQHF
CDR3 DNA: TGTGCCAGCAGCCAAGATAGGGCTTTGACACTGGTCAATCAGCCCCAGCATTTT
J gene: TRBJ1-5
D gene: .
clone size: .
V gene: TRBV14

CDR3 protein: CASSEGLALIDEKLFF
CDR3 DNA: TGTGCCAGCAGCGAAGGCTTGGCCTTGATTGATGAAAAACTGTTTTTT
J gene: TRBJ1-4
D gene: .
clone size: .
V gene: TRBV3-1/TRBV3-2

CDR3 protein: CAISGRRDQETQYF
CDR3 DNA: TGTGCCATCAGTGGACGAAGGGACCAAGAGACCCAGTACTTC
J gene: TRBJ2-5
D gene: .
clone size: .
V gene: TRBV10-3

CDR3 protein: CASSLDLGAQETQYF
CDR3 DNA: TGCGCCAGCAGCTTGGATTTGGGGGCTCAAGAGACCCAGTACTTC
J gene: TRBJ2-5
D gene: .
clone size: .
V gene: TRBV5-1

CDR3 protein: CASGGAGLPQDTQYF
CDR3 DNA: TGTGCCAGCGGGGGGGCGGGTCTCCCGCAAGATACGCAGTATTTT
J gene: TRBJ2-3
D gene: .
clone size: .
V gene: TRBV2

CDR3 protein: CAIAQGMNTEAFF
CDR3 DNA: TGTGCCATAGCCCAGGGAATGAACACTGAAGCTTTCTTT
J gene: TRBJ1-1
D gene: .
clone size: .
V gene: TRBV10-3

CDR3 protein: CASSFPGLAFNEQFF
CDR3 DNA: TGTGCCAGCAGTTTCCCCGGACTAGCATTTAATGAGCAGTTCTTC
J gene: TRBJ2-1
D gene: TRBD2
clone size: .
V gene: TRBV27

CDR3 protein: CASSRQGNTGELFF
CDR3 DNA: TGCGCCAGCAGTAGACAGGGGAACACCGGGGAGCTGTTTTTT
J gene: TRBJ2-2
D gene: TRBD1
clone size: .
V gene: TRBV5-1

CDR3 protein: CASSERSGGLITGELFF
CDR3 DNA: TGTGCCAGCAGTGAAAGGTCTGGGGGGCTTATCACCGGGGAGCTGTTTTTT
J gene: TRBJ2-2
D gene: .
clone size: .
V gene: TRBV6-1

CDR3 protein: CASGLWGHQPQHF
CDR3 DNA: TGTGCCAGCGGCTTGTGGGGCCATCAGCCCCAGCATTTT
J gene: TRBJ1-5
D gene: .
clone size: .
V gene: TRBV5-4

CDR3 protein: CASSSRDSGFMNTEAFF
CDR3 DNA: TGTGCCAGCAGTTCCCGCGACAGCGGCTTTATGAACACTGAAGCTTTCTTT
J gene: TRBJ1-1
D gene: .
clone size: .
V gene: TRBV28

CDR3 protein: CASSDGPGGGQPQHF
CDR3 DNA: TGTGCCAGCAGTGACGGTCCGGGGGGAGGACAGCCCCAGCATTTT
J gene: TRBJ1-5
D gene: .
clone size: once
V gene: TRBV27

CDR3 protein: CASSLGVRSGYEQYF
CDR3 DNA: TGTGCCAGCAGCTTGGGGGTCAGATCGGGCTACGAGCAGTACTTC
J gene: TRBJ2-7
D gene: .
clone size: .
V gene: TRBV5-5

CDR3 protein: CSASGVLEQPQHF
CDR3 DNA: TGCAGTGCTAGTGGTGTGTTGGAACAGCCCCAGCATTTT
J gene: TRBJ1-5
D gene: .
clone size: .
V gene: TRBV20-1

CDR3 protein: CASSSGLAGIGELFF
CDR3 DNA: TGTGCCAGCAGCTCGGGACTAGCGGGGATCGGGGAGCTGTTTTTT
J gene: TRBJ2-2
D gene: TRBD2
clone size: few
V gene: TRBV11-3

CDR3 protein: CASSFLGTPGNEQFF
CDR3 DNA: TGTGCCAGCAGTTTCCTAGGGACTCCCGGGAATGAGCAGTTCTTC
J gene: TRBJ2-1
D gene: .
clone size: .
V gene: TRBV27

CDR3 protein: CATSKTSGKPGELFF
CDR3 DNA: TGTGCCACCAGTAAGACTAGCGGGAAACCCGGGGAGCTGTTTTTT
J gene: TRBJ2-2
D gene: TRBD2
clone size: .
V gene: TRBV24-1

CDR3 protein: CASGPPTGFEQYF
CDR3 DNA: TGTGCCAGCGGACCTCCGACAGGGTTCGAGCAGTACTTC
J gene: TRBJ2-7
D gene: TRBD1
clone size: .
V gene: TRBV27

CDR3 protein: CASSSRVARLSNQPQHF
CDR3 DNA: TGTGCCAGCAGCTCGAGGGTAGCGAGGCTGAGCAATCAGCCCCAGCATTTT
J gene: TRBJ1-5
D gene: .
clone size: .
V gene: TRBV5-6

CDR3 protein: CASRGGHEQYF
CDR3 DNA: TGTGCCAGCAGGGGGGGCCACGAGCAGTACTTC
J gene: TRBJ2-7
D gene: .
clone size: .
V gene: TRBV5-6

CDR3 protein: CASSLERTGPFYEQYF
CDR3 DNA: TGTGCCAGCAGCTTAGAGAGGACAGGGCCCTTCTACGAGCAGTACTTC
J gene: TRBJ2-7
D gene: TRBD1
clone size: .
V gene: TRBV7-9

CDR3 protein: CSVRLAGGYNEQFF
CDR3 DNA: TGCAGCGTGAGACTAGCGGGAGGCTACAATGAGCAGTTCTTC
J gene: TRBJ2-1
D gene: TRBD2
clone size: .
V gene: TRBV29-1

CDR3 protein: CASSPRGNTEAFF
CDR3 DNA: TGTGCCAGCAGCCCGAGGGGGAACACTGAAGCTTTCTTT
J gene: TRBJ1-1
D gene: .
clone size: .
V gene: TRBV5-4

CDR3 protein: CASSLGTNHGYTF
CDR3 DNA: TGTGCCAGCAGCTTAGGCACAAACCATGGCTACACCTTC
J gene: TRBJ1-2
D gene: .
clone size: .
V gene: TRBV7-9